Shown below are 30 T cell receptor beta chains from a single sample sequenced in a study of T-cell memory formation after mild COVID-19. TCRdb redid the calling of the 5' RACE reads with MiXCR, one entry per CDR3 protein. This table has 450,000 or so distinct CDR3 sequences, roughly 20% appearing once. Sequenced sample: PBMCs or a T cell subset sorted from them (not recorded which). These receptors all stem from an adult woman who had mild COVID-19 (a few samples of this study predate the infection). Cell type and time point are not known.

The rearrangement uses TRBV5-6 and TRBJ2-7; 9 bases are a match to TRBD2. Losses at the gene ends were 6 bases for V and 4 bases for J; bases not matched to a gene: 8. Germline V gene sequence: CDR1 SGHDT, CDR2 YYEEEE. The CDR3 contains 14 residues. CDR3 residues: CASTDSGGIYEQYF. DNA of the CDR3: TGTGCCAGCACCGACAGCGGGGGGATTTACGAGCAGTACTTC.

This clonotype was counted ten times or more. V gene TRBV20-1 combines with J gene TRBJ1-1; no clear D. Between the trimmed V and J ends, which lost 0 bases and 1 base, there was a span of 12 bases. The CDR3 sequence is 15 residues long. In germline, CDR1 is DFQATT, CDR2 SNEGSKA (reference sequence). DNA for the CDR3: TGCAGTGCTAGAGATCCGCGGCAGCCGAACACTGAAGCTTTCTTT. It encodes CSARDPRQPNTEAFF.

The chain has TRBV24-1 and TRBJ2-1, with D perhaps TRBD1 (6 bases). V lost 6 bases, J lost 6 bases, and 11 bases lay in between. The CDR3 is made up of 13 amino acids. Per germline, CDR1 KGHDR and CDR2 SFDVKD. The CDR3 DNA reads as TGTGCCACCAGTTACTTAGGGGGCAATGAGCAGTTCTTC. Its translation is CATSYLGGNEQFF.

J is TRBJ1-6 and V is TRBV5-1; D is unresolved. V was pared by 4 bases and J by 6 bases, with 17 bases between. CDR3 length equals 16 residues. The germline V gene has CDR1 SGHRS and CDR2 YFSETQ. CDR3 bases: TGCGCCAGCAGCCAGTCGGTAGGGAGTGTTAATTCACCCCTCCACTTT. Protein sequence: CASSQSVGSVNSPLHF.

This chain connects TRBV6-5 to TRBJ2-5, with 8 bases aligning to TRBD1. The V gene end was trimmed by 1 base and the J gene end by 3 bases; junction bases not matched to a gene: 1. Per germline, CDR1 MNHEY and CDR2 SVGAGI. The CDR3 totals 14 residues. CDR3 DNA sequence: TGTGCCAGCAGTTACTTGACAGGGGAAGAGACCCAGTACTTC. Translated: CASSYLTGEETQYF.

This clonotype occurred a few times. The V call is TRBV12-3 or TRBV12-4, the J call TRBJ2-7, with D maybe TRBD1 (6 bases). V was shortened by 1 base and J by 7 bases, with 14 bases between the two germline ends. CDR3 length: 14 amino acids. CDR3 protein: CASSLGTVPGEQYF. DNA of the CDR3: TGTGCCAGCAGTTTAGGGACAGTCCCAGGAGAGCAGTACTTC.

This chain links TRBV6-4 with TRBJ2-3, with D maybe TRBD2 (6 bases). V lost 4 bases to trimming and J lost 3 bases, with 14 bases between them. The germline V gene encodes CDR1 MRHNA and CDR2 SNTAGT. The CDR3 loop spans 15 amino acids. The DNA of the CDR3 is TGTGCCAGCAGTGTTGATAGCGGCCCGACAGATACGCAGTATTTT. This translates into CASSVDSGPTDTQYF.

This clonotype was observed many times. CDR3 DNA: TGTGCCAGCAGTCCACGGGCCACCGGGGAGCTGTTTTTT. Amino acids: CASSPRATGELFF. The chain recombines TRBV12-3 or TRBV12-4 with TRBJ2-2; D not resolved. Trimming removed 5 bases from V and 4 bases from J, with 8 bases in between. The CDR3 contains 13 residues.

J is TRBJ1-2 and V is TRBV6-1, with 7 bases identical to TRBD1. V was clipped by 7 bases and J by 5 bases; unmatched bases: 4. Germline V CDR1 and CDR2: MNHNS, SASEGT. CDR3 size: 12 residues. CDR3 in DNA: TGTGCCAGCAACCCGACAGGGTATGGCTACACCTTC. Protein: CASNPTGYGYTF.

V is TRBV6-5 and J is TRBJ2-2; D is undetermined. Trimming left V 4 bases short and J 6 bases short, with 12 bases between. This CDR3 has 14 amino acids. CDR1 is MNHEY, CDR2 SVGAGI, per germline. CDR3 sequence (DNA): TGTGCCAGCAGTTTTTCCCTCTTTTCCGGGGAGCTGTTTTTT. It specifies CASSFSLFSGELFF.

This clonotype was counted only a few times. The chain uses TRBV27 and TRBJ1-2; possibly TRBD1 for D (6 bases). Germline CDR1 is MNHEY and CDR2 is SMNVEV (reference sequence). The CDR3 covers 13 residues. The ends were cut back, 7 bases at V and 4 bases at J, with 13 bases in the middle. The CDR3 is CASIGQQGYGYTF. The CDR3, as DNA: TGTGCCAGCATAGGACAACAGGGCTATGGCTACACCTTC.

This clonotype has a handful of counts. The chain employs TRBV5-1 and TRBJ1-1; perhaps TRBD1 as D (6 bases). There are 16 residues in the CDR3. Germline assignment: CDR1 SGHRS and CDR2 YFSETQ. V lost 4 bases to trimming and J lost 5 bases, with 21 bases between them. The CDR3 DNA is TGCGCCAGCAGCCTGGGGACAACGGGCAGGGGTACTGAAGCTTTCTTT. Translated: CASSLGTTGRGTEAFF.

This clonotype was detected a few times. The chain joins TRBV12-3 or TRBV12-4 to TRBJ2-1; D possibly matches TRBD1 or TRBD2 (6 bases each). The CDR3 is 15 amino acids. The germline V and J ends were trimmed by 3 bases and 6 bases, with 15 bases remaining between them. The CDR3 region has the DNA TGTGCCAGCAGTTTGTTAGGCGGAGGGGGCAATGAGCAGTTCTTC. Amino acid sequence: CASSLLGGGGNEQFF.

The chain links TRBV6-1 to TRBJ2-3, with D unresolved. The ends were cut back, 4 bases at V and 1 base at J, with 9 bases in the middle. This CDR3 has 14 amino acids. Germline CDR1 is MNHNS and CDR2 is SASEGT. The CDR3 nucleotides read TGTGCCAGCAGTGGCCTGCGCGGCACAGATACGCAGTATTTT. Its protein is CASSGLRGTDTQYF.

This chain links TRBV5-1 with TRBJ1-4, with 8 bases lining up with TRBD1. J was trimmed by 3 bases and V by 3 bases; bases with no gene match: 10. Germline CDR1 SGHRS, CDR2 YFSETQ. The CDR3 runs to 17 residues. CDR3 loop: CASSSDQGALANEKLFF. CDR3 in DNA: TGCGCCAGCAGCTCCGATCAGGGGGCGCTGGCTAATGAAAAACTGTTTTTT.

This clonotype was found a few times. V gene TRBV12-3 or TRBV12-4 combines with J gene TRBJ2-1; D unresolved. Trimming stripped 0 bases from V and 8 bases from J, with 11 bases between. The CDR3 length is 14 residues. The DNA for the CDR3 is TGTGCCAGCAGTTTAGCATACGAGCCGGATGAGCAGTTCTTC. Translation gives CASSLAYEPDEQFF.

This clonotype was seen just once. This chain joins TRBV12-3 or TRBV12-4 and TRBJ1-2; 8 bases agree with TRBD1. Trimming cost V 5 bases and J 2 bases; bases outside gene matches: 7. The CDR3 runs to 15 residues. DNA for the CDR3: TGTGCCAGCAGTCTAAACGGACAGGGAAACTATGGCTACACCTTC. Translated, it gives CASSLNGQGNYGYTF.

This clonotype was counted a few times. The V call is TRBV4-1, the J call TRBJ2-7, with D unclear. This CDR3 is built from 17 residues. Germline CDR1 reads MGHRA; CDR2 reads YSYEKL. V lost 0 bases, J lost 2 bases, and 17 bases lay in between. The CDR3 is CASSQDWPGQVTYEQYF. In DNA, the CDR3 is TGCGCCAGCAGCCAAGATTGGCCCGGGCAGGTCACCTACGAGCAGTACTTC.

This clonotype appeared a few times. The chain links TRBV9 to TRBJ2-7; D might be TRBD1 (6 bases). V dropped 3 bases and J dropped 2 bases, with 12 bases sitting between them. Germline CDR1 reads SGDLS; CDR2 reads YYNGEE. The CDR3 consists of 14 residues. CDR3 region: CASSENDRPYEQYF. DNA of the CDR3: TGTGCCAGCAGCGAGAACGACAGGCCCTACGAGCAGTACTTC.

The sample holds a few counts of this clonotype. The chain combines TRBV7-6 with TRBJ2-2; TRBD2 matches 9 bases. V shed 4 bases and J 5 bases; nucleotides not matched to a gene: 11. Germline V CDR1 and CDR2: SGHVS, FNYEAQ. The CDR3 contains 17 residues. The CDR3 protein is CASSSAGGPLRTGELFF. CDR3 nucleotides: TGTGCCAGCAGCTCCGCGGGGGGGCCTTTAAGAACCGGGGAGCTGTTTTTT.

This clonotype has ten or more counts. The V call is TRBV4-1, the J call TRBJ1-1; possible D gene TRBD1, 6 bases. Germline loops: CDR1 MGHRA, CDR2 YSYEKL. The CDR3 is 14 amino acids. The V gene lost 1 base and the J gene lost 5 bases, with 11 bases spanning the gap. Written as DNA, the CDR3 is TGCGCCAGCAGCCAAGTACAGGGAGATACTGAAGCTTTCTTT. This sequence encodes CASSQVQGDTEAFF.

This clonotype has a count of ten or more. The CDR3 loop is CASSLLGANGYTF. The DNA of the CDR3 is TGTGCCAGCAGTTTATTAGGGGCGAATGGCTACACCTTC. The rearrangement joins TRBV27 to TRBJ1-2, with a weak D call TRBD1 (5 bases). The CDR3 runs to 13 residues. V lost 1 base and J 6 bases, leaving 9 bases between the germline ends. The germline V gene has CDR1 MNHEY and CDR2 SMNVEV (reference sequence).

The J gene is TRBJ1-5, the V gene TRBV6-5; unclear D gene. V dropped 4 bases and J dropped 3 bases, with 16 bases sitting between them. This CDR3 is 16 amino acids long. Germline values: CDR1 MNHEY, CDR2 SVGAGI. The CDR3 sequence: CASSFAGPYYNQPQHF. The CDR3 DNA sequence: TGTGCCAGCAGTTTTGCCGGGCCGTACTACAATCAGCCCCAGCATTTT.

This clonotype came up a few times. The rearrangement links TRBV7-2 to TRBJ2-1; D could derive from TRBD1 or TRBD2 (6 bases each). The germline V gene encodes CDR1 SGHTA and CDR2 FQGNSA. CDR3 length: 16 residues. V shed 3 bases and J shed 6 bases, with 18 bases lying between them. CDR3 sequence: CASSFGIWGAFNEQFF. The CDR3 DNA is TGTGCCAGCAGCTTCGGAATCTGGGGGGCATTCAATGAGCAGTTCTTC. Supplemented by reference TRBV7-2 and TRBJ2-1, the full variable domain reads GAGVSQSPSNKVTEKGKDVELRCDPISGHTALYWYRQSLGQGLEFLIYFQGNSAPDKSGLPSDRFSAERTGGSVSTLTIQRTQQEDSAVYLCASSFGIWGAFNEQFFGPGTRLTVL.

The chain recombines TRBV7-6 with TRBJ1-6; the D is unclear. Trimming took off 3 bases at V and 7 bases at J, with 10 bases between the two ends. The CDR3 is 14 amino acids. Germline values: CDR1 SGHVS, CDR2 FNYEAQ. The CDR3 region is CASSLAETNSPLHF. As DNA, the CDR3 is TGTGCCAGCAGCTTGGCCGAGACCAATTCACCCCTCCACTTT.

CDR3 coding DNA: TGTGCCAGCAGCCGCGGACAATCCGAGCAGTTCTTC. It specifies CASSRGQSEQFF. The chain recombines TRBV27 with TRBJ2-1; maybe TRBD1 (5 bases). Trimming took off 6 bases at V and 10 bases at J, with 13 bases between the two ends. The germline V gene has CDR1 MNHEY and CDR2 SMNVEV (reference sequence). There are 12 residues in the CDR3.

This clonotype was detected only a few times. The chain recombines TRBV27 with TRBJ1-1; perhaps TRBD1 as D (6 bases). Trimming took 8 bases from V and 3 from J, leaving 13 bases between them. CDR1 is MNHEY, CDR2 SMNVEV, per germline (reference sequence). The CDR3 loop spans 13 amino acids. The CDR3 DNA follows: TGTGCCAGCCGAACAGGGCCCCACACTGAAGCTTTCTTT. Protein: CASRTGPHTEAFF.

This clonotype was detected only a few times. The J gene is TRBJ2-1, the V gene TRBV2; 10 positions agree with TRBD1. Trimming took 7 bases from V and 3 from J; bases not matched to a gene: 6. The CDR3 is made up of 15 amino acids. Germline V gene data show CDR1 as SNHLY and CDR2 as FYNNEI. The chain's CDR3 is CASTQGQGGYNEQFF. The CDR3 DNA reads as TGTGCCAGCACCCAAGGACAGGGGGGCTACAATGAGCAGTTCTTC.

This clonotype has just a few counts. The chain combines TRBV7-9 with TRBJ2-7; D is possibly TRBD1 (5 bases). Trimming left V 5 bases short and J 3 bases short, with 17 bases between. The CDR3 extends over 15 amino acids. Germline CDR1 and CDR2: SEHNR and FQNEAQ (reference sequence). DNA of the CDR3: TGTGCCAGCAGCCTAGGGGCGCAGCCCGTCTACGAGCAGTACTTC. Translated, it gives CASSLGAQPVYEQYF.

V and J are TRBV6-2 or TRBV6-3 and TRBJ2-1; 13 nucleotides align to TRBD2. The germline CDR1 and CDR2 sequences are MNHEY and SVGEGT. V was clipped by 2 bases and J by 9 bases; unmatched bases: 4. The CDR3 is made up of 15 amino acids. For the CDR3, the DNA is TGTGCCAGCAGTTACGTAGGACTAGCGGGAGTTGAGCAGTTCTTC. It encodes CASSYVGLAGVEQFF.